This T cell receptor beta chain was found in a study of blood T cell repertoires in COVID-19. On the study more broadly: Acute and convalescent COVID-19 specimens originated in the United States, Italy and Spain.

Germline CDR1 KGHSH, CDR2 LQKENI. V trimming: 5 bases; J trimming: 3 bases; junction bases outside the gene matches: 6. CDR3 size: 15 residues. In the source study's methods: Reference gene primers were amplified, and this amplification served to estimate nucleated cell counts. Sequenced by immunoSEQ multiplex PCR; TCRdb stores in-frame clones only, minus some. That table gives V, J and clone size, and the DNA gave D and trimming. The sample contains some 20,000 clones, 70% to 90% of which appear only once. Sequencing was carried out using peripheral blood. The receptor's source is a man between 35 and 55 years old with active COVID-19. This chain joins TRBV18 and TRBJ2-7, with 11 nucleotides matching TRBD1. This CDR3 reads CASSASGTGGYEQYF. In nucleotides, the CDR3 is TGTGCCAGCTCAGCATCCGGGACAGGGGGCTACGAGCAGTACTTC.